The clone carrying this T cell receptor (beta chain) has a count of ten or more. The antigen is not known. Exclusion of patients followed from uncontrolled infection, other autoimmune disease, pregnancy or lactation. These data are taken from a study of T cells in Graves' hyperthyroidism and ophthalmopathy. The study's findings and limits: In blood, most of the thyroid clonotypes expanded above 0.001 were also present.

The source material, RNA transcripts, was used to amplify TCR beta CDR3 regions. The primer set for the first-round RT-PCR of the TCR CDR3 was HTBI. TCRdb fed the multiplex PCR reads into MiXCR, producing one record per CDR3 protein. The sample includes 250,000 to 300,000 distinct CDR3 sequences, 12% to 15% of them seen just once. The sequenced material came from blood. The sequence came from a woman in her thirties or forties with Graves' hyperthyroidism.

The CDR3 here is CASSLAVRTEQFF. CDR3 nucleotides: TGTGCCAGCAGCTTAGCAGTCAGAACTGAGCAGTTCTTC. The V gene is TRBV11-1, the J gene TRBJ2-1; D is uncertain. The CDR3 length is 13 residues. Germline-derived CDR1 and CDR2 are SGHAT and FQDESV (reference sequence). V was clipped by 0 bases and J by 9 bases, with 9 bases between them.